These T cell receptor beta chains were read from a single sample in a study of T cells after yellow fever vaccination. TCRdb reprocessed the 5' RACE reads via MiXCR and lists one record per CDR3 protein. This sample carries some 110,000 distinct CDR3 sequences, around 8.6% of them seen once, and the ten largest clones take about 25%. The sequencing used CD8+ T cells sorted from PBMCs, collected 45 days after the yellow fever booster vaccination. The receptors shown here come from a young man who received the YFV17D yellow fever vaccine. Each CDR3 is given with its conserved first and last residue. A D gene is named only where the DNA matches it firmly. Where a row states a size, it is once, few, many or the class of an expanded clone; other rows omit it.

J gene	clone size	CDR3 length	V gene	D gene	CDR3 protein	CDR3 DNA
TRBJ2-3	-	13	TRBV9	-	CASMGGAEDTQYF	TGTGCCAGCATGGGGGGAGCGGAAGATACGCAGTATTTT
TRBJ2-1	many	16	TRBV3-1	TRBD2	CASSQEGAGVSNEQFF	TGTGCCAGCAGCCAAGAAGGAGCGGGAGTAAGTAATGAGCAGTTCTTC
TRBJ1-1	many	13	TRBV15	-	CATSREGNTEAFF	TGTGCCACCAGCAGAGAAGGGAACACTGAAGCTTTCTTT
TRBJ2-1	many	14	TRBV9	-	CASSVGGALNEQFF	TGTGCCAGCAGCGTAGGAGGGGCTCTCAATGAGCAGTTCTTC
TRBJ1-5	many	15	TRBV6-5	-	CASSSAGRNNQPQHF	TGTGCCAGCAGTTCAGCAGGGAGGAACAATCAGCCCCAGCATTTT
TRBJ2-5	many	18	TRBV24-1	-	CATSDPPRVLGRQETQYF	TGTGCCACCAGTGACCCGCCCAGAGTGCTCGGGCGGCAAGAGACCCAGTACTTC
TRBJ2-7	-	12	TRBV19	-	CASSIRGYEQYF	TGTGCCAGTAGTATTCGCGGGTACGAGCAGTACTTC
TRBJ2-5	few	15	TRBV7-3	-	CASSLGPGLSETQYF	TGTGCCAGCAGCTTAGGTCCCGGGTTATCGGAGACCCAGTACTTC
TRBJ1-3	many	13	TRBV20-1	TRBD1	CSAPDRDGNTIYF	TGCAGTGCTCCCGACAGGGACGGAAACACCATATATTTT
TRBJ1-5	many	15	TRBV20-1	TRBD1	CSAVLLGQDNQPQHF	TGCAGTGCTGTCCTCCTGGGACAGGACAATCAGCCCCAGCATTTT
TRBJ2-6	many	13	TRBV7-9	-	CASGGVGANVLTF	TGTGCCAGCGGGGGAGTTGGGGCCAACGTCCTGACTTTC
TRBJ2-3	many	15	TRBV5-1	-	CASSPAGLLVDTQYF	TGCGCCAGCAGCCCAGCGGGCCTACTGGTGGATACGCAGTATTTT
TRBJ2-7	many	15	TRBV29-1	-	CSVAYPGARNYEQYF	TGCAGCGTCGCTTACCCAGGGGCCCGGAACTACGAGCAGTACTTC
TRBJ2-6	many	14	TRBV20-1	-	CSAGDFSGANVLTF	TGCAGTGCTGGGGACTTCTCTGGGGCCAACGTCCTGACTTTC
TRBJ2-2	-	14	TRBV20-1	-	CSALQWGAPGELFF	TGCAGTGCCTTGCAATGGGGGGCTCCCGGGGAGCTGTTTTTT
TRBJ2-7	many	14	TRBV20-1	TRBD1	CSAAPGTGYYEQYF	TGCAGTGCTGCCCCCGGGACAGGGTACTACGAGCAGTACTTC
TRBJ2-7	-	20	TRBV27	TRBD2	CASKPPRGLAGRRSSYEQYF	TGTGCCAGCAAACCCCCCCGGGGACTAGCGGGGAGAAGAAGCTCCTACGAGCAGTACTTC
TRBJ2-7	many	19	TRBV29-1	TRBD2	CSVEQKLAGGQVIPYEQYF	TGCAGCGTCGAACAGAAACTAGCGGGAGGGCAAGTTATCCCCTACGAGCAGTACTTC
TRBJ2-7	many	17	TRBV11-2	-	CASSLDLRDSVPYEQYF	TGTGCCAGCAGCTTAGATCTGCGGGACAGTGTCCCCTACGAGCAGTACTTC
TRBJ2-5	few	13	TRBV25-1	-	CASSESWVSTQYF	TGTGCCAGCAGTGAATCGTGGGTTTCGACCCAGTACTTC
TRBJ2-7	many	15	TRBV12-3/TRBV12-4	TRBD1	CASSITGTGTYEQYF	TGTGCCAGCAGTATTACCGGGACAGGGACCTACGAGCAGTACTTC
TRBJ2-1	many	17	TRBV7-3	TRBD2	CASSLYSGRGSGNEQFF	TGTGCCAGCAGCTTATATAGCGGGAGAGGTTCGGGCAATGAGCAGTTCTTC
TRBJ2-7	few	15	TRBV5-1	TRBD1	CASSFTDRVGYEQYF	TGCGCCAGCAGCTTTACCGACAGGGTAGGTTACGAGCAGTACTTC
TRBJ2-1	-	20	TRBV6-2/TRBV6-3	TRBD2	CASSYSSASGGTTPYNEQFF	TGTGCCAGCAGTTACTCGAGCGCAAGCGGGGGAACGACCCCCTACAATGAGCAGTTCTTC
TRBJ1-2	few	11	TRBV4-1	-	CASSSLWGYTF	TGCGCCAGCAGCTCGTTATGGGGCTACACCTTC
TRBJ1-1	many	12	TRBV7-9	-	CASSLISLEAFF	TGTGCCAGCAGCTTAATTTCTCTCGAAGCTTTCTTT
TRBJ2-1	many	17	TRBV7-9	TRBD1	CASSLGTGVRTNNEQFF	TGTGCCAGCAGCTTAGGGACAGGGGTACGCACGAACAATGAGCAGTTCTTC
TRBJ2-7	many	15	TRBV6-2/TRBV6-3	TRBD2	CASSWIAGSSYEQYF	TGTGCCAGCAGTTGGATAGCGGGCAGCTCCTACGAGCAGTACTTC
TRBJ2-7	many	14	TRBV27	TRBD1	CASSSGQGPYEQYF	TGTGCCAGCAGTTCGGGACAGGGCCCCTACGAGCAGTACTTC
TRBJ1-5	few	16	TRBV20-1	-	CCARFLVGGGNQPQHF	TGCTGTGCTAGATTTCTGGTCGGCGGGGGCAATCAGCCCCAGCATTTT
TRBJ2-7	-	15	TRBV20-1	-	CSARDLDREGSEQYF	TGCAGTGCTAGAGATCTGGACAGGGAGGGGAGCGAGCAGTACTTC
TRBJ2-5	many	15	TRBV20-1	-	CSARAEGGTQETQYF	TGCAGTGCTAGAGCCGAGGGAGGCACTCAAGAGACCCAGTACTTC
TRBJ2-7	many	13	TRBV27	TRBD1	CASKGTETYEQYF	TGTGCCAGCAAAGGGACAGAGACCTACGAGCAGTACTTC
TRBJ1-2	many	17	TRBV9	TRBD1	CASSGTGGKPHQYGYTF	TGTGCCAGCAGCGGAACAGGGGGAAAGCCCCACCAGTATGGCTACACCTTC
TRBJ1-4	many	14	TRBV30	TRBD1	CAWEPGQGNEKLFF	TGTGCCTGGGAGCCGGGACAGGGGAATGAAAAACTGTTTTTT
TRBJ2-3	-	15	TRBV2	-	CASRYREGETDTQYF	TGTGCCAGCAGGTACAGGGAAGGGGAGACAGATACGCAGTATTTT
TRBJ2-1	-	17	TRBV7-2	TRBD2	CASSSSLAGPPYNEQFF	TGTGCCAGCAGCTCTTCGTTAGCGGGGCCCCCCTACAATGAGCAGTTCTTC
TRBJ1-1	few	16	TRBV3-1	-	CASSHNRTKIGTEAFF	TGTGCCAGCAGCCATAACAGAACGAAGATCGGCACTGAAGCTTTCTTT
TRBJ1-2	many	15	TRBV7-6	TRBD1	CASSLGQGDVYGYTF	TGTGCCAGCAGCTTAGGGCAGGGGGATGTCTATGGCTACACCTTC
TRBJ2-7	many	13	TRBV12-3/TRBV12-4	TRBD2	CATGLTTSSEQYF	TGTGCCACCGGACTCACGACTAGCAGCGAGCAGTACTTC
TRBJ2-3	-	15	TRBV7-3	-	CASSQVGTSTDTQYF	TGTGCCAGCAGCCAAGTAGGGACAAGCACAGATACGCAGTATTTT
TRBJ2-7	many	15	TRBV6-2/TRBV6-3	TRBD1	CASSYPDRVVYEQYF	TGTGCCAGCAGTTACCCAGACAGGGTCGTCTACGAGCAGTACTTC
TRBJ1-1	many	15	TRBV29-1	-	CSVGKGRQARTEAFF	TGCAGCGTTGGAAAAGGGAGGCAAGCACGGACTGAAGCTTTCTTT
TRBJ2-3	-	17	TRBV5-4	-	CASSQSQGIVGTDTQYF	TGTGCCAGCAGCCAGTCACAGGGTATCGTGGGAACAGATACGCAGTATTTT
TRBJ2-1	many	14	TRBV29-1	-	CSVIKESSYNEQFF	TGCAGCGTTATTAAAGAAAGCTCCTACAATGAGCAGTTCTTC